Listed here is a single T cell receptor beta chain. The target antigen is unknown. Profiled with immunoSEQ multiplex PCR; TCRdb holds only in-frame clones, not every one. The top ten clones hold 20% to 25% of a sample with around 17,000 clones, 70% to 85% of them seen once. The sample originates from a study of lymphopenia after photon versus proton radiotherapy. Study-level findings and limits: Under photons, naive T cells and diversity fell while effector/memory populations rose.

V lost 9 bases and J lost 2, with 10 bases in between. The germline gives CDR1 SNHLY, CDR2 FYNNEI. The CDR3 extends over 12 amino acids. The source of this sequence is a man between 70 and 80 years old with pancreatic cancer. This specimen was peripheral blood, taken from a patient treated with proton-based radiotherapy. The V call is TRBV2, the J call TRBJ1-2; perhaps TRBD1 as D (6 bases). CDR3 loop: CASGGGNYGYTF. Written as DNA, the CDR3 is TGTGCCAGTGGAGGGGGGAACTATGGCTACACCTTC.